Listed below are T cell receptor beta chains from one sample, sequenced in a study of molecular identifiers for immune sequencing clone quantification. MiXCR, run by TCRdb on the PCR reads, gives a single entry per CDR3 protein. The table includes 300,000 to 350,000 distinct CDR3 sequences, about a fifth detected once. The specimen sequenced was naive CD8+ T cells from blood, with Jurkat cell RNA spiked in. The receptors originated from a human donor in good health. Some libraries in this study had Jurkat cell RNA spiked in. The CDR3 runs from the conserved cysteine through the conserved F or W. D genes are given only for firm matches.

V	D	CDR3
TRBV3-1	TRBD1	CASSLELTGDREKLFF
TRBV11-3	NA	CASSLSYGNEQFF
TRBV5-6	NA	CASSRAAGNQPQHF
TRBV3-1	NA	CASSQEGGAQETQYF
TRBV11-2	NA	CASSFLRTGFQETQYF
TRBV5-4	NA	CASSSEAYSYEQYF
TRBV6-1	NA	CASSEIVADTDTQYF
TRBV24-1	NA	CAPRLRAGELFF
TRBV14	NA	CASSQGFGQRQETQYF
TRBV11-2	NA	CASSLVLYTVNTEAFF
TRBV27	TRBD2	CASSLSLAGGPDEQFF
TRBV28	TRBD1	CASSLSGQGEGNTEAFF
TRBV12-3/TRBV12-4	NA	CASSLSGQRNTEAFF
TRBV7-8	NA	CASSLVGNDEQFF
TRBV6-2/TRBV6-3	TRBD2	CASSYSASGAYEQYF
TRBV5-6	TRBD2	CASSLWGLATQYF
TRBV5-6	NA	CASSLGVRNEQYF
TRBV9	NA	CASSVDWRGAKNIQYF
TRBV6-5	NA	CASSYDQETQYF
TRBV14	NA	CASSQEKRTQYF
TRBV16	NA	CASSQLGPEAFF
TRBV5-1	TRBD2	CASSFELAGSTDTQYF
TRBV4-3	TRBD2	CASSQETAGGPRGNEQFF
TRBV7-2	TRBD1	CASSLDIQGAGYEQYF
TRBV28	TRBD2	CASSLGGGHQETQYF
TRBV27	TRBD2	CASSFPVTSGGALPDTQYF